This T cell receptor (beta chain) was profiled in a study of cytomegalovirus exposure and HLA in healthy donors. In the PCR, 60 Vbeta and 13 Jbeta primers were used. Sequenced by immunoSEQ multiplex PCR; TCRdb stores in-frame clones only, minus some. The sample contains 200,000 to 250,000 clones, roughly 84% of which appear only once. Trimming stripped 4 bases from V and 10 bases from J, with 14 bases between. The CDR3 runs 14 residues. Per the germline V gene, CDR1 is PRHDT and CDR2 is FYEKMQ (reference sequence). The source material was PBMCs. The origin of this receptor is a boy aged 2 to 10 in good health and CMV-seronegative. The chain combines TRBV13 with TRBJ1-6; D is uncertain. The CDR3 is CASSSGPTGSPLHF. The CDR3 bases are TGTGCCAGCAGCTCCGGGCCTACGGGATCACCCCTCCACTTT.